This T cell receptor beta chain derives from a study of cytomegalovirus exposure and HLA in healthy donors. Findings and caveats of the study: It was 164 TCR beta chains that were listed as cytomegalovirus-associated.

Comment on this clone: Its antigen is not identified.

The PCR contained 60 Vbeta and 13 Jbeta primers. TCRdb's table, derived via immunoSEQ multiplex PCR, lists solely in-frame clones and lacks some. The sample holds approximately 150,000 clones, 70% to 80% seen once. CDR1 is MNHNS and CDR2 is SASEGT in the germline V gene. The V and J ends lost 6 bases and 1 base respectively, with 6 bases between them. The CDR3 runs to 13 residues. The TCR originated in a man between 45 and 60 years old in good health and CMV-seropositive. Sequencing was carried out using PBMCs. This chain joins TRBV6-1 and TRBJ2-2; D gene uncertain. CDR3 bases: TGTGCCAGCAGCCCATTGAACACCGGGGAGCTGTTTTTT. Protein: CASSPLNTGELFF.